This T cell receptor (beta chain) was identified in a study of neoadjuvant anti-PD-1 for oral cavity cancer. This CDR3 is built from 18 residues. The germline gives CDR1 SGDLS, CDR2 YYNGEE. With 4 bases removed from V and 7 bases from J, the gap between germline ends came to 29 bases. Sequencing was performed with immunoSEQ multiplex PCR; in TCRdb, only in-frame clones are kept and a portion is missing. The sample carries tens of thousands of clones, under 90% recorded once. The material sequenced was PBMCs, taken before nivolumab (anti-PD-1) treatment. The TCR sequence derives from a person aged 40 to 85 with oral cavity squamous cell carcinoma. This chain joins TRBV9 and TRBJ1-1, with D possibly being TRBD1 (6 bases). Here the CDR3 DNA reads TGTGCCAGCAGCCCAGAGGGACACTATAAGACGGCAAGAAGTGAAGCTTTCTTT. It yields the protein CASSPEGHYKTARSEAFF.